A selection of T cell receptor beta chains follows, all from one sample in a study of CD8 T cells in Susac syndrome. TCRdb reprocessed the immunoSEQ multiplex PCR reads with MiXCR, giving one entry per CDR3 protein. The data show around 71,000 distinct CDR3 sequences, with nearly 96% seen just once and 0.095% to 0.13% held by the top ten. The source material was CD4+ T cells from PBMCs. The receptors derive from a human donor with multiple sclerosis. CDR3s include the opening cysteine and the closing phenylalanine or tryptophan. A D gene is named only where the DNA matches it firmly. Size values are once, few and many counts, or a class for expanded clones, and some rows have none.

D gene: TRBD1
J gene: TRBJ2-3
clone size: .
V gene: TRBV3-1
CDR3 DNA: TGTGCCAGCAGCCAAAGGACAGGGGTCACAGATACGCAGTATTTT
CDR3 protein: CASSQRTGVTDTQYF

D gene: TRBD1
J gene: TRBJ1-6
clone size: .
V gene: TRBV7-8
CDR3 DNA: TGTGCCAGCAGCACCGGACAGGGGAATTATAATTCACCCCTCCACTTT
CDR3 protein: CASSTGQGNYNSPLHF

D gene: .
J gene: TRBJ1-2
clone size: .
V gene: TRBV29-1
CDR3 DNA: TGCAGCGTTGAAGGGGGAGGCTACACCTTC
CDR3 protein: CSVEGGGYTF

D gene: .
J gene: TRBJ2-1
clone size: .
V gene: TRBV7-3
CDR3 DNA: TGTGCCAGCAGCTTGCCTAGCTCAAATGAGCAGTTCTTC
CDR3 protein: CASSLPSSNEQFF

D gene: .
J gene: TRBJ1-5
clone size: once
V gene: TRBV15
CDR3 DNA: TGTGCCACCAGCAGTTCTGCCAATCAGCCCCAGCATTTT
CDR3 protein: CATSSSANQPQHF

D gene: TRBD1
J gene: TRBJ1-2
clone size: .
V gene: TRBV7-3
CDR3 DNA: TGTGCCAGCAGCTTGGATGGGACAGGTGGCGGCTACACCTTC
CDR3 protein: CASSLDGTGGGYTF

D gene: .
J gene: TRBJ2-5
clone size: .
V gene: TRBV27
CDR3 DNA: TGTGCCAGCAGTTTATCAGGGGTGGAGTGGGAGACCCAGTACTTC
CDR3 protein: CASSLSGVEWETQYF

D gene: TRBD1
J gene: TRBJ1-1
clone size: .
V gene: TRBV5-1
CDR3 DNA: TGCGCCAGCAGCTTGGAGACAGGGCTCGGCACTGAAGCTTTCTTT
CDR3 protein: CASSLETGLGTEAFF

D gene: .
J gene: TRBJ2-5
clone size: .
V gene: TRBV21-1
CDR3 DNA: TGTGCCAGCAGCCCACCCCGAACGGAGACCCAGTACTTC
CDR3 protein: CASSPPRTETQYF

D gene: .
J gene: TRBJ2-5
clone size: .
V gene: TRBV5-4
CDR3 DNA: TGTGCCAGCAGCTTGGTGCGCTCGCCGGGGACCCAGTACTTC
CDR3 protein: CASSLVRSPGTQYF

D gene: .
J gene: TRBJ2-2
clone size: .
V gene: TRBV29-1
CDR3 DNA: TGCAGCGTTGACTCAGGAGGCACCGGGGAGCTGTTTTTT
CDR3 protein: CSVDSGGTGELFF

D gene: .
J gene: TRBJ2-1
clone size: .
V gene: TRBV7-2
CDR3 DNA: TGTGCCAGCAGCAGAGCCCCCCATGAGCAGTTCTTC
CDR3 protein: CASSRAPHEQFF

D gene: .
J gene: TRBJ2-1
clone size: few
V gene: TRBV7-2
CDR3 DNA: TGTGCCAGCAGCTTAGCAGGGGGGACCTACAATGAGCAGTTCTTC
CDR3 protein: CASSLAGGTYNEQFF

D gene: .
J gene: TRBJ2-4
clone size: .
V gene: TRBV20-1
CDR3 DNA: TGCAGTGCTAGACCACCGGGCCTAGCTAGAAACATTCAGTACTTC
CDR3 protein: CSARPPGLARNIQYF

D gene: TRBD1
J gene: TRBJ1-5
clone size: .
V gene: TRBV27
CDR3 DNA: TGTGCCAGCAGCCCTGACAGGGTTGGCAATCAGCCCCAGCATTTT
CDR3 protein: CASSPDRVGNQPQHF

D gene: .
J gene: TRBJ1-2
clone size: once
V gene: TRBV30
CDR3 DNA: TGTGCCTGGAGCCGCCCGGGGATGGTGAGGGGCTACACCTTC
CDR3 protein: CAWSRPGMVRGYTF

D gene: TRBD1
J gene: TRBJ1-6
clone size: .
V gene: TRBV6-5
CDR3 DNA: TGTGCCAGCAGTTCCCCCGGGACAGCCCTTTTTGGTTCACCCCTCCACTTT
CDR3 protein: CASSSPGTALFGSPLHF

D gene: TRBD2
J gene: TRBJ2-7
clone size: .
V gene: TRBV6-6
CDR3 DNA: TGTGCCAGCAGTACTAGCGGGGGCCCCTTCGAGCAGTACTTC
CDR3 protein: CASSTSGGPFEQYF

D gene: .
J gene: TRBJ2-5
clone size: .
V gene: TRBV18
CDR3 DNA: TGTGCCAGCTCACCGTCCTGGCTGGCTGCAGGGGAGACCCAGTACTTC
CDR3 protein: CASSPSWLAAGETQYF

D gene: .
J gene: TRBJ1-6
clone size: .
V gene: TRBV5-1
CDR3 DNA: TGCGCCAGCAGCTTGGCCGTAGGGGCTCAATCACCCCTCCACTTT
CDR3 protein: CASSLAVGAQSPLHF

D gene: .
J gene: TRBJ1-1
clone size: .
V gene: TRBV5-6
CDR3 DNA: TGTGCCAGCAGCTTCGGGCGGCTTGAAGCTTTCTTT
CDR3 protein: CASSFGRLEAFF

D gene: TRBD1
J gene: TRBJ1-1
clone size: .
V gene: TRBV7-9
CDR3 DNA: TGTGCCAGCACCAGGACAGGGGTATACACTGAAGCTTTCTTT
CDR3 protein: CASTRTGVYTEAFF

D gene: TRBD1
J gene: TRBJ2-1
clone size: .
V gene: TRBV13
CDR3 DNA: TGTGCCAGCAGACCGGGACAGGGATACGACAATGAGCAGTTCTTC
CDR3 protein: CASRPGQGYDNEQFF

D gene: TRBD2
J gene: TRBJ2-3
clone size: .
V gene: TRBV5-4
CDR3 DNA: TGTGCCAGCAGCCTCGGTACTAGCGGGGGCCAGGGGGCAGATACGCAGTATTTT
CDR3 protein: CASSLGTSGGQGADTQYF

D gene: .
J gene: TRBJ2-7
clone size: .
V gene: TRBV19
CDR3 DNA: TGTGCCACCAAGCTGAACACCAACACCTACGAGCAGTACTTC
CDR3 protein: CATKLNTNTYEQYF

D gene: TRBD1
J gene: TRBJ2-5
clone size: once
V gene: TRBV5-1
CDR3 DNA: TGCGCCAGCAGCACGACCGGGACAGGGGAAGAGACCCAGTACTTC
CDR3 protein: CASSTTGTGEETQYF

D gene: .
J gene: TRBJ1-6
clone size: .
V gene: TRBV5-1
CDR3 DNA: TGCGCCAGCAGCGGGGCAATGGGGAATTCACCCCTCCACTTT
CDR3 protein: CASSGAMGNSPLHF

D gene: TRBD2
J gene: TRBJ2-5
clone size: once
V gene: TRBV11-2
CDR3 DNA: TGTGCCAGCAGCTTATTAAGCGGGGTGGAGACCCAGTACTTC
CDR3 protein: CASSLLSGVETQYF

D gene: .
J gene: TRBJ2-5
clone size: .
V gene: TRBV3-1
CDR3 DNA: TGTGCCAGCAGCCATGGTCTATGGGGCCCCCAAGAGACCCAGTACTTC
CDR3 protein: CASSHGLWGPQETQYF

D gene: TRBD1
J gene: TRBJ2-1
clone size: .
V gene: TRBV20-1
CDR3 DNA: TGCAGTGCTGCCGGGACAGGGGGCTACAATGAGCAGTTCTTC
CDR3 protein: CSAAGTGGYNEQFF

D gene: .
J gene: TRBJ2-1
clone size: .
V gene: TRBV7-6
CDR3 DNA: TGTGCCAGCAGCCGCGGGGCGGCGGGTTTCTACAATGAGCAGTTCTTC
CDR3 protein: CASSRGAAGFYNEQFF

D gene: TRBD1
J gene: TRBJ2-7
clone size: .
V gene: TRBV12-3/TRBV12-4
CDR3 DNA: TGTGCCAGCAGATACGGGACAGGGGGATACGAGCAGTACTTC
CDR3 protein: CASRYGTGGYEQYF

D gene: TRBD2
J gene: TRBJ2-3
clone size: .
V gene: TRBV4-1
CDR3 DNA: TGCGCCAGCAGCCAACTAGCGGGGGCTCACCTGGATACGCAGTATTTT
CDR3 protein: CASSQLAGAHLDTQYF

D gene: .
J gene: TRBJ2-1
clone size: .
V gene: TRBV20-1
CDR3 DNA: TGCAGTGCCACTAGCAAATACAATGAGCAGTTCTTC
CDR3 protein: CSATSKYNEQFF

D gene: .
J gene: TRBJ2-3
clone size: .
V gene: TRBV5-8
CDR3 DNA: TGTGCCAGCAGCTTGGGGAGGCGAGCAGATACGCAGTATTTT
CDR3 protein: CASSLGRRADTQYF

D gene: .
J gene: TRBJ2-1
clone size: .
V gene: TRBV20-1
CDR3 DNA: TGCAGTGCTAGAGCCCACACCGGACAGATCTACAATGAGCAGTTCTTC
CDR3 protein: CSARAHTGQIYNEQFF

D gene: TRBD1
J gene: TRBJ2-1
clone size: .
V gene: TRBV7-2
CDR3 DNA: TGTGCCAGCAGCTTAGCGGACAGGGTTGAGTTCTTC
CDR3 protein: CASSLADRVEFF

D gene: .
J gene: TRBJ2-7
clone size: .
V gene: TRBV5-1
CDR3 DNA: TGCGCCAGCAGCTTGGACGTGGGACTCTCCTACGAGCAGTACTTC
CDR3 protein: CASSLDVGLSYEQYF

D gene: .
J gene: TRBJ2-1
clone size: .
V gene: TRBV6-5
CDR3 DNA: TGTGCCAGCAAAACAGGGACCGACAATGAGCAGTTCTTC
CDR3 protein: CASKTGTDNEQFF

D gene: .
J gene: TRBJ1-2
clone size: .
V gene: TRBV3-1
CDR3 DNA: TGTGCCAGCAGCCAAGATGTGAGGAGAGCTGGCTACACCTTC
CDR3 protein: CASSQDVRRAGYTF

D gene: .
J gene: TRBJ1-4
clone size: .
V gene: TRBV5-1
CDR3 DNA: TGCGCCAGCAGCTTACAGGGTCGTAATGAAAAACTGTTTTTT
CDR3 protein: CASSLQGRNEKLFF

D gene: .
J gene: TRBJ1-1
clone size: .
V gene: TRBV29-1
CDR3 DNA: TGCAGCGTCGAGGGACGGTCGAACACTGAAGCTTTCTTT
CDR3 protein: CSVEGRSNTEAFF

D gene: TRBD1
J gene: TRBJ1-6
clone size: .
V gene: TRBV2
CDR3 DNA: TGTGCCAGCAGTGGAGGGACGTTGACAGGGACCAATTCACCCCTCCACTTT
CDR3 protein: CASSGGTLTGTNSPLHF

D gene: .
J gene: TRBJ1-4
clone size: .
V gene: TRBV7-2
CDR3 DNA: TGTGCCAGCAGCCCCCGCGTTCCCCCTAATGAAAAACTGTTTTTT
CDR3 protein: CASSPRVPPNEKLFF

D gene: TRBD1
J gene: TRBJ2-7
clone size: .
V gene: TRBV12-3/TRBV12-4
CDR3 DNA: TGTGCCAGCACCACAGGACGGGGGACAGGCTACGAGCAGTACTTC
CDR3 protein: CASTTGRGTGYEQYF

D gene: .
J gene: TRBJ1-1
clone size: .
V gene: TRBV7-3
CDR3 DNA: TGTGCCAGCAGCTTAAGTGGCCAAACCGGCACTGAAGCTTTCTTT
CDR3 protein: CASSLSGQTGTEAFF

D gene: .
J gene: TRBJ2-7
clone size: .
V gene: TRBV7-2
CDR3 DNA: TGTGCCAGCAGCTTAAGTTTGTACAGCGGTTCCTACGAGCAGTACTTC
CDR3 protein: CASSLSLYSGSYEQYF

D gene: .
J gene: TRBJ2-3
clone size: .
V gene: TRBV7-9
CDR3 DNA: TGTGCCAGCAGCCAGGCGTCGGACACCTACACAGATACGCAGTATTTT
CDR3 protein: CASSQASDTYTDTQYF

D gene: TRBD2
J gene: TRBJ2-1
clone size: .
V gene: TRBV4-3
CDR3 DNA: TGCGCCAGCAGCCAAGATCCAAATGGGGGACTACTTCACAATGAGCAGTTCTTC
CDR3 protein: CASSQDPNGGLLHNEQFF

D gene: .
J gene: TRBJ1-1
clone size: .
V gene: TRBV6-5
CDR3 DNA: TGTGCCAGCAGTTACTCGAAGTACTTGAACACTGAAGCTTTCTTT
CDR3 protein: CASSYSKYLNTEAFF

D gene: .
J gene: TRBJ2-2
clone size: .
V gene: TRBV5-1
CDR3 DNA: TGCGCCAGCAGCTGGCAAGACACAAACACCGGGGAGCTGTTTTTT
CDR3 protein: CASSWQDTNTGELFF

D gene: TRBD1
J gene: TRBJ1-4
clone size: .
V gene: TRBV5-1
CDR3 DNA: TGCGCCAGCAGCTTGGGGACAGGGCACGAAAAACTGTTTTTT
CDR3 protein: CASSLGTGHEKLFF

D gene: .
J gene: TRBJ1-1
clone size: once
V gene: TRBV7-9
CDR3 DNA: TGTGCCAGCAGCTTATTGGAAAGCACTGAAGCTTTCTTT
CDR3 protein: CASSLLESTEAFF

D gene: .
J gene: TRBJ1-4
clone size: .
V gene: TRBV3-1
CDR3 DNA: TGTGCCAGCAGCCAAGAATGGAAGGTCCTCCAGGGGGAAAAACTGTTTTTT
CDR3 protein: CASSQEWKVLQGEKLFF